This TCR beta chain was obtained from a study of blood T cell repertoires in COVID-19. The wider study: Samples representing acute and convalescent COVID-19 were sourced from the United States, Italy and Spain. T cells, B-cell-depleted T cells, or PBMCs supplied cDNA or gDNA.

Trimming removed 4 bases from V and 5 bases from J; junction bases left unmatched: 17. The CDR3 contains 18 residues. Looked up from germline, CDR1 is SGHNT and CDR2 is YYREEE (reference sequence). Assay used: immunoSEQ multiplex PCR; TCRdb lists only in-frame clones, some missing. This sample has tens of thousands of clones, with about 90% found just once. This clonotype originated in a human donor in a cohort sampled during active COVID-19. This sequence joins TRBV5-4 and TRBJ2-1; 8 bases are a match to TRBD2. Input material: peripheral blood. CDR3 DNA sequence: TGTGCCAGCAGCCCCGGGGGGGCGACACATCCCCCCGACAATGAGCAGTTCTTC. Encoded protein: CASSPGGATHPPDNEQFF. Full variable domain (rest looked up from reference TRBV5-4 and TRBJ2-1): ETGVTQSPTHLIKTRGQQVTLRCSSQSGHNTVSWYQQALGQGPQFIFQYYREEENGRGNFPPRFSGLQFPNYSSELNVNALELDDSALYLCASSPGGATHPPDNEQFFGPGTRLTVL.